Listed below are T cell receptor beta chains from one sample, sequenced in a study of identical twins. TCRdb ran MiXCR on the 5' RACE reads and lists one entry per CDR3 protein. The sample has a few hundred thousand distinct CDR3 sequences; 9% to 10% are singletons. The sequencing input was naive T cells sorted from blood. The receptors derive from a woman aged 45-65 years in good health. Each CDR3 is given with its conserved first and last residue. D genes are given only for firm matches. Clone size, where shown, is once, few, many, or a class for clones that have expanded.

V gene	D gene	J gene	clone size	CDR3 protein	CDR3 DNA
TRBV29-1	-	TRBJ2-7	-	CSVETGPREQYF	TGCAGCGTTGAGACAGGTCCGAGGGAGCAGTACTTC
TRBV20-1	-	TRBJ2-3	many	CSASIPDTQYF	TGCAGTGCTAGCATCCCAGATACGCAGTATTTT
TRBV7-8	-	TRBJ2-1	few	CASRALWGRKDEQFF	TGTGCCAGCAGGGCCCTATGGGGGCGGAAGGATGAGCAGTTCTTC
TRBV12-3/TRBV12-4	TRBD1	TRBJ1-1	-	CASIPGGGATEAFF	TGTGCCAGCATCCCAGGGGGAGGGGCCACTGAAGCTTTCTTT
TRBV6-5	-	TRBJ1-6	-	CASSYQGGSVSPLHF	TGTGCCAGCAGTTATCAAGGAGGGTCCGTGTCACCCCTCCACTTT
TRBV27	-	TRBJ2-3	few	CASSPRRPGPGDTQYF	TGTGCCAGCAGCCCCCGACGTCCGGGGCCGGGGGATACGCAGTATTTT
TRBV15	-	TRBJ2-5	few	CATSSKTSGMKTQYF	TGTGCCACCAGTAGCAAGACCTCAGGGATGAAGACCCAGTACTTC
TRBV5-1	-	TRBJ2-7	few	CASNFGGTPRNEQYF	TGCGCCAGCAACTTCGGAGGGACCCCCAGGAACGAGCAGTACTTC
TRBV6-1	-	TRBJ2-6	few	CASLSQAHLSGANVLTF	TGTGCCAGCCTATCACAGGCGCACCTCTCTGGGGCCAACGTCCTGACTTTC
TRBV21-1	-	TRBJ2-6	-	CASSKIEGTIRDAPPLRANVLTF	TGTGCCAGCAGCAAAATCGAGGGTACGATTAGGGACGCCCCCCCTCTTCGGGCCAACGTCCTGACTTTC
TRBV7-3	TRBD2	TRBJ2-2	few	CASSLTGRTGELFF	TGTGCCAGCAGCTTAACCGGGAGGACCGGGGAGCTGTTTTTT
TRBV29-1	TRBD1	TRBJ2-3	many	CSVAGQGVGDTQYF	TGCAGCGTTGCGGGACAGGGGGTGGGAGATACGCAGTATTTT
TRBV7-9	-	TRBJ1-1	few	CASSFKNTEAFF	TGTGCCAGCAGCTTCAAGAACACTGAAGCTTTCTTT
TRBV12-3/TRBV12-4	-	TRBJ2-1	many	CASRRFPSSYNEQFF	TGTGCCAGCAGAAGGTTCCCTAGCTCCTACAATGAGCAGTTCTTC
TRBV29-1	-	TRBJ1-1	few	CSVDRSKGRKAFF	TGCAGCGTTGACAGGTCAAAGGGTCGGAAAGCTTTCTTT
TRBV10-2	-	TRBJ1-2	few	CASSVQGYGYTF	TGCGCCAGCAGTGTTCAGGGGTACGGCTACACCTTC
TRBV12-3/TRBV12-4	-	TRBJ1-3	many	CASSFEAGNTIYF	TGTGCCAGCAGTTTTGAGGCTGGAAACACCATATATTTT
TRBV11-2	-	TRBJ2-5	-	CASSFLGTWGETQYF	TGTGCCAGCAGCTTTTTGGGGACGTGGGGAGAGACCCAGTACTTC
TRBV6-8	-	TRBJ1-2	many	CASSVQGLYGYTF	TGTGCCAGCAGCGTACAGGGACTTTATGGCTACACCTTC
TRBV7-9	TRBD1	TRBJ1-5	few	CASSPWDSPTPQHF	TGTGCCAGCAGCCCCTGGGACAGCCCCACGCCCCAGCATTTT
TRBV5-1	TRBD2	TRBJ2-1	many	CASRTNSGTQNEQFF	TGCGCCAGCAGGACTAATAGCGGGACCCAGAATGAGCAGTTCTTC
TRBV19	TRBD1	TRBJ2-7	-	CASSMAGGLREQYF	TGTGCCAGTAGTATGGCAGGGGGCCTTCGCGAGCAGTACTTC
TRBV27	TRBD2	TRBJ2-5	few	CASSRSGVRVETQYF	TGTGCCAGCAGTCGAAGCGGGGTGAGGGTTGAGACCCAGTACTTC
TRBV5-1	TRBD1	TRBJ1-4	-	CASSSAQSGTATKLFF	TGCGCCAGCAGCTCCGCCCAGAGTGGGACAGCGACGAAACTGTTTTTT
TRBV12-3/TRBV12-4	TRBD2	TRBJ2-2	-	CASTGLAGGWTGELFF	TGTGCCAGCACCGGACTAGCGGGAGGATGGACCGGGGAGCTGTTTTTT
TRBV6-5	-	TRBJ2-1	many	CASSEMADNEQFF	TGTGCCAGCAGTGAAATGGCGGACAATGAGCAGTTCTTC
TRBV6-6	TRBD2	TRBJ2-1	-	CASSYGKGLEQFF	TGTGCCAGCAGTTACGGAAAGGGACTAGAGCAGTTCTTC
TRBV12-3/TRBV12-4	-	TRBJ1-2	few	CASSYVKGYTF	TGTGCCAGCAGTTATGTGAAAGGCTACACCTTC
TRBV27	-	TRBJ2-7	-	CASSLSGGVGNEQYF	TGTGCCAGCAGTTTATCGGGGGGTGTAGGGAACGAGCAGTACTTC
TRBV12-3/TRBV12-4	-	TRBJ2-2	many	CASSRWDGKILTGELFF	TGTGCCAGCAGTCGCTGGGACGGCAAAATCCTCACCGGGGAGCTGTTTTTT